One and the same sample provided the 27 T cell receptor beta chains below, sequenced in a study of OX40 agonist ivuxolimab in advanced cancers. TCRdb's copy holds only in-frame clones and misses some; the assay was immunoSEQ multiplex PCR. The data show about 90,000 clones, around nine tenths seen once. Source: CD4+ or CD8+ T cells sorted from blood, taken in a trial of the OX40 agonist ivuxolimab. These receptors were collected from an adult with an advanced solid tumor such as melanoma, head and neck, liver or kidney cancer.

The CDR3 sequence is CASSEGLAGGELFF. In DNA, the CDR3 is TGTGCCAGCAGTGAGGGACTAGCGGGCGGGGAGCTGTTTTTT. This chain links TRBV2 with TRBJ2-2; 12 nucleotides line up with TRBD2. CDR1 SNHLY and CDR2 FYNNEI come from the germline V gene. The CDR3 totals 14 residues. V shed 3 bases and J 7 bases; nucleotides not matched to a gene: 0.

The rearrangement uses TRBV7-2 and TRBJ2-5, with 8 bases matching TRBD2. V was pared by 6 bases and J by 2 bases, with 5 bases of the junction left unmatched. The CDR3 spans 14 residues. Germline V gene sequence: CDR1 SGHTA, CDR2 FQGNSA. DNA for the CDR3: TGTGCCAGCAGGGTCGCTAGCGGGCAAGAGACCCAGTACTTC. Translating gives CASRVASGQETQYF.

The chain carries TRBV18 and TRBJ2-1; TRBD1 matches 8 bases. This CDR3 comprises 15 residues. Germline V gene data show CDR1 as KGHSH and CDR2 as LQKENI. The V gene end was trimmed by 4 bases and the J gene end by 8 bases; junction bases not matched to a gene: 10. CDR3 nucleotides: TGTGCCAGCTCACTTTCGACAGGGGTCTGGGATGAGCAGTTCTTC. Translated: CASSLSTGVWDEQFF. The whole variable domain, filled in from reference TRBV18 and TRBJ2-1, reads NAGVMQNPRHLVRRRGQEARLRCSPMKGHSHVYWYRQLPEEGLKFMVYLQKENIIDESGMPKERFSAEFPKEGPSILRIQQVVRGDSAAYFCASSLSTGVWDEQFFGPGTRLTVL.

The chain carries TRBV29-1 and TRBJ2-1; the match to TRBD1 covers 9 bases. V shed 5 bases, J shed 6 bases, and the junction held 5 bases outside the gene matches. Germline CDR1 reads SQVTM; CDR2 reads ANQGSEA. CDR3 length: 13 residues. The CDR3 sequence is CSVSGQGFNEQFF. In DNA, the CDR3 is TGCAGCGTTTCGGGACAGGGCTTCAATGAGCAGTTCTTC.

This clone occurred once. The chain has TRBV11-2 and TRBJ2-5; 10 nucleotides agree with TRBD2. The better agreement between TRBJ2-7 and the DNA end casts doubt on the J call. The CDR3 sequence is 15 residues long. In germline, CDR1 is SGHAT, CDR2 FQNNGV. Here the CDR3 reads CASTEPASGSYEQYF. The CDR3 region has the DNA TGTGCCAGCACCGAACCCGCTAGCGGGAGTTACGAGCAGTACTTC.

The chain uses TRBV2 and TRBJ2-7, with TRBD1 as a possible D gene (6 bases). Germline V gene data show CDR1 as SNHLY and CDR2 as FYNNEI. The germline V and J ends were trimmed by 7 bases and 5 bases, with 9 bases remaining between them. This CDR3 comprises 11 residues. This chain's CDR3 is CASTQGNEQYF. The CDR3 DNA is TGTGCCAGCACACAGGGAAACGAGCAGTACTTC.

This clone appeared once. The genes are TRBV28 and TRBJ2-7, with unresolved D. The ends were cut back, 1 base at V and 7 bases at J, with 11 bases in the middle. The CDR3 length is 13 residues. The germline CDR1 and CDR2 sequences are MDHEN and SYDVKM. CDR3 DNA: TGTGCCAGCAGTTTATCGGTGCCCCTGGAGCAGTACTTC. The encoded protein is CASSLSVPLEQYF.

This clone turned up a few times. The rearrangement links TRBV11-3 to TRBJ2-3; tentative D call: TRBD1 (5 bases). V shed 2 bases and J shed 1 base, with 7 bases lying between them. Germline lookup yields CDR1 SGHNT and CDR2 YENEEA. There are 14 residues in the CDR3. The CDR3 nucleotides are TGTGCCAGCAGCTTACTAGGGGGCACAGATACGCAGTATTTT. Protein: CASSLLGGTDTQYF.

The V and J genes are TRBV19 and TRBJ1-5; TRBD1 is a possible D gene (6 bases). V was clipped by 7 bases and J by 7 bases, with 20 bases between them. The CDR3 contains 15 residues. From germline, CDR1 is LNHDA and CDR2 SQIVND (reference sequence). CDR3 DNA: TGTGCCAGTACGGTGCCGACAGGTCGAGGACAGCCCCAGCATTTT. This encodes CASTVPTGRGQPQHF.

The gene calls are TRBV30 and TRBJ2-3; tentatively, D is TRBD2 (5 bases). Germline values: CDR1 GTSNPN, CDR2 SVGIG (reference sequence). V lost 1 base and J lost 9, with 11 bases in between. This CDR3 is 12 amino acids long. The CDR3: CAWSALGGTQYF. CDR3 DNA: TGTGCCTGGAGTGCCCTAGGAGGAACGCAGTATTTT.

The table lists this clone with a count of one. The chain employs TRBV5-8 and TRBJ2-5; a possible D gene is TRBD2 (6 bases). CDR1 is SGHTS, CDR2 YDEGEE, per germline. The CDR3 runs to 16 residues. Trimming left V 4 bases short and J 4 bases short, with 20 bases between. CDR3 in DNA: TGTGCCAGCAGCCTCGCATTACTAGTCGGGGGAGAGACCCAGTACTTC. This codes for CASSLALLVGGETQYF.

V gene TRBV9 combines with J gene TRBJ1-6; D gene ambiguous. V lost 0 bases, J lost 9 bases, and 13 bases lay in between. This CDR3 region has 15 residues. Germline CDR1 is SGDLS and CDR2 is YYNGEE. In nucleotides, the CDR3 is TGTGCCAGCAGCGTAGAAGGGAGGAGAGGTTCACCCCTCCACTTT. Translated: CASSVEGRRGSPLHF.

In DNA, the CDR3 is TGTGCCAGCAGCTTAATGCCTGGGTCAGATACGCAGTATTTT. It specifies CASSLMPGSDTQYF. The chain links TRBV7-3 to TRBJ2-3; D gene ambiguous. V gave up 1 base and J gave up 4 bases, with 9 bases separating them. The CDR3 contains 14 residues. CDR1 and CDR2 from the germline V gene are SGHTA and FQGTGA.

The J gene is TRBJ2-2, the V gene TRBV5-1; 7 nucleotides agree with TRBD1. Germline assignment: CDR1 SGHRS and CDR2 YFSETQ. This CDR3 has 14 amino acids. The J segment lost 4 bases and the V segment lost 4 bases, leaving 4 bases of the junction unmatched. DNA of the CDR3: TGCGCCAGCAGCCCTAGACAGGGCACCGGGGAGCTGTTTTTT. Translation: CASSPRQGTGELFF.

This clone was counted only a few times. This sequence joins TRBV5-1 and TRBJ1-3; the D is unclear. CDR1 and CDR2 (germline): SGHRS, YFSETQ. This CDR3 has 15 residues. V was pared by 0 bases and J by 0 bases, with 7 bases between. The CDR3 is CASSLAGNSGNTIYF. Written as DNA, the CDR3 is TGCGCCAGCAGCTTGGCGGGAAACTCTGGAAACACCATATATTTT.

The chain carries TRBV29-1 and TRBJ2-1; 12 bases map to TRBD2. The CDR3 totals 15 residues. The V gene's germline CDR1 is SQVTM and CDR2 ANQGSEA. V lost 5 bases, J lost 5 bases, and 7 bases stayed unmatched. The CDR3 spells CSVPSGRASNNEQFF. CDR3 DNA sequence: TGCAGCGTTCCTAGCGGGAGGGCCTCTAACAATGAGCAGTTCTTC.

CDR3 nucleotides: TGTGCCAGCAGCTTAACTCAAGGCCAGCCCCAGCATTTT. This translates into CASSLTQGQPQHF. The chain uses TRBV7-3 and TRBJ1-5; D is uncertain. The germline V gene has CDR1 SGHTA and CDR2 FQGTGA. The CDR3 has 13 residues. V gave up 0 bases and J gave up 7 bases, with 7 bases separating them.

This chain links TRBV28 with TRBJ2-3; D not resolved. Germline V gene lookup returns CDR1 MDHEN and CDR2 SYDVKM. Deletions cut 11 bases from V and 5 bases from J, with 20 bases between. The CDR3 loop spans 14 amino acids. CDR3 residues: CASLGRRVRDTQYF. For the CDR3, the DNA is TGTGCCTCCCTCGGCCGACGGGTAAGAGATACGCAGTATTTT.

As to this clone: One junction end does not reproduce the germline sequence, and a read error may be involved. The gene calls are TRBV7-2 and TRBJ2-7; possible D gene TRBD1, 6 bases. The CDR3 spans 15 residues. CDR1 SGHTA and CDR2 FQGNSA come from the germline V gene. The CDR3 loop reads CASSLVTGGSFEQYF. DNA of the CDR3: TGTGCCAGCAGCTTAGTGACAGGTGGGTCCTTCGAGCAGTACTTC.

The chain links TRBV5-1 to TRBJ2-7; unclear D gene. Trimming took 0 bases from V and 0 from J, leaving 7 bases between them. The germline CDR1 and CDR2 sequences are SGHRS and YFSETQ. The CDR3 runs 14 residues. Written as DNA, the CDR3 is TGCGCCAGCAGCTTGGTAGGGTCCTCCTACGAGCAGTACTTC. Its protein product is CASSLVGSSYEQYF.

This chain uses TRBV5-6 with TRBJ1-4; TRBD1 matches at 9 bases. The CDR3 loop spans 18 amino acids. CDR1 and CDR2 from the germline V gene are SGHDT and YYEEEE. The J segment lost 0 bases and the V segment lost 2 bases, leaving 8 bases of the junction unmatched. The CDR3 region is CASSFLQGARTTNEKLFF. CDR3 DNA sequence: TGTGCCAGCAGCTTCTTACAGGGGGCAAGAACAACTAATGAAAAACTGTTTTTT.

The chain joins TRBV6-6 to TRBJ1-1; D ambiguous. V gave up 0 bases and J gave up 1 base, with 6 bases separating them. Germline loops: CDR1 MNHNY, CDR2 SVGAGI (reference sequence). The CDR3 is made up of 14 amino acids. CDR3 region: CASSYSTRNTEAFF. CDR3 sequence (DNA): TGTGCCAGCAGTTACTCGACGAGGAACACTGAAGCTTTCTTT.

The gene calls are TRBV5-1 and TRBJ1-4; no firm D call. Trimming shortened V by 0 bases and J by 5 bases, and 5 bases separated the two germline ends. Germline CDR1 reads SGHRS; CDR2 reads YFSETQ. The CDR3 is made up of 13 amino acids. CDR3 in amino acids: CASSLGANEKLFF. DNA for the CDR3: TGCGCCAGCAGCTTGGGGGCGAATGAAAAACTGTTTTTT.

The chain couples TRBV28 to TRBJ1-6; D is undetermined. This CDR3 region has 13 residues. Germline CDR1 is MDHEN and CDR2 is SYDVKM. The V end lost 7 bases, the J end lost 8 bases, and 12 bases lay between the germline ends. CDR3 sequence: CASKLDPYSPLHF. CDR3 coding DNA: TGTGCCAGCAAATTAGATCCCTATTCACCCCTCCACTTT. The full variable domain, in which reference TRBV28 and TRBJ1-6 provide the parts outside the CDR3, is DVKVTQSSRYLVKRTGEKVFLECVQDMDHENMFWYRQDPGLGLRLIYFSYDVKMKEKGDIPEGYSVSREKKERFSLILESASTNQTSMYLCASKLDPYSPLHFGNGTRLTVT.

This clone was observed a few times. V usage is TRBV6-1 and J usage is TRBJ2-2; 7 bases line up with TRBD2. J lost 6 bases, V lost 2 bases, and 3 bases had no gene match. This CDR3 has 14 amino acids. Per germline, CDR1 MNHNS and CDR2 SASEGT. The CDR3 sequence: CASSERGDAGELFF. For the CDR3, the DNA is TGTGCCAGCAGTGAACGGGGGGACGCCGGGGAGCTGTTTTTT.

The V and J genes are TRBV30 and TRBJ2-1; D is unclear. Germline assignment: CDR1 GTSNPN and CDR2 SVGIG (reference sequence). The CDR3 is 13 residues long. Trimming pared 0 bases from V and 8 bases from J, leaving 11 bases between. The CDR3 reads CAWSVPPGYEQFF. The CDR3 DNA sequence: TGTGCCTGGAGTGTACCCCCCGGCTATGAGCAGTTCTTC.

V gene TRBV6-5 combines with J gene TRBJ2-5, with 12 bases fitting TRBD2. The V gene's germline CDR1 is MNHEY and CDR2 SVGAGI. This CDR3 is built from 15 residues. Trimming at V came to 6 bases and at J to 4 bases, leaving 6 bases not matched to a gene. This CDR3 reads CASSRLAGVPETQYF. In DNA form, the CDR3 reads TGTGCCAGCAGCAGACTAGCGGGAGTTCCAGAGACCCAGTACTTC.